This TCR beta chain was captured by sequencing in a study of cytomegalovirus exposure and HLA in healthy donors. The PCR made use of 60 Vbeta and 13 Jbeta primers. Clones were read by immunoSEQ multiplex PCR, and TCRdb kept only the in-frame ones, dropping some. The sample holds 100,000 to 150,000 clones, about two thirds seen once. For this clone: Its target is not known.

Each donor was nominally healthy when sampled (though unrecorded immune exposures were likely). General study points: Earlier results showed most TCR beta V segments being productive about 87% or about 30% of the time. A later analysis reportedly found fewer N-insertions in an Asian-associated ancestry cluster than the approximately 670-donor mean.

The sequence came from a man aged 55 to 70 in good health and CMV-seropositive. The sequenced sample consisted of PBMCs.

The CDR3 bases are TGTGCCAGCACCTTAACAGGGGGCTCGACCTACGAGCAGTACTTC. This gives the protein CASTLTGGSTYEQYF. The chain employs TRBV5-6 and TRBJ2-7; 9 positions agree with TRBD1. Germline assignment: CDR1 SGHDT and CDR2 YYEEEE. J lost 2 bases, V lost 6 bases, and 9 bases had no gene match. The CDR3 contains 15 residues.